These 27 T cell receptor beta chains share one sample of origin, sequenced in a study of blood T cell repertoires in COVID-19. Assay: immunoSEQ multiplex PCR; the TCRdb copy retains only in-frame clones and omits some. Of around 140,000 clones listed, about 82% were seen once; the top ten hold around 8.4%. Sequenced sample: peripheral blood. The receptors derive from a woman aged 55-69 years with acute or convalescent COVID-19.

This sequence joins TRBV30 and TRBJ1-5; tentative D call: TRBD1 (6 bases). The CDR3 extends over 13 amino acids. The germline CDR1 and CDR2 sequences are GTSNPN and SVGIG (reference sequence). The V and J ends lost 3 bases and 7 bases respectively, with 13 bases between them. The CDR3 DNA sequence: TGTGCCTGGAGAGGGGGGGGCGAACAGCCCCAGCATTTT. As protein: CAWRGGGEQPQHF.

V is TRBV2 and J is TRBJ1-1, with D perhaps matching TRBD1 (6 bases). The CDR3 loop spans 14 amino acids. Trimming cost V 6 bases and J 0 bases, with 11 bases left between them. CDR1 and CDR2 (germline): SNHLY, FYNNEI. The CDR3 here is CASRVQGMNTEAFF. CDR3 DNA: TGTGCCAGCAGAGTACAGGGAATGAACACTGAAGCTTTCTTT. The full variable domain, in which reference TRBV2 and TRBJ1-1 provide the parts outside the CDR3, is EPEVTQTPSHQVTQMGQEVILRCVPISNHLYFYWYRQILGQKVEFLVSFYNNEISEKSEIFDDQFSVERPDGSNFTLKIRSTKLEDSAMYFCASRVQGMNTEAFFGQGTRLTVV.

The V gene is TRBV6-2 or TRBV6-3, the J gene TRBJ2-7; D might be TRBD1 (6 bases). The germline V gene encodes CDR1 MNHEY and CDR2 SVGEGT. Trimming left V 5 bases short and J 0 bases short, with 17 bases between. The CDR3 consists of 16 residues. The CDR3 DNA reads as TGTGCCAGCAGTCAACACTTGACAGGTAGCTCCTACGAGCAGTACTTC. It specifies CASSQHLTGSSYEQYF.

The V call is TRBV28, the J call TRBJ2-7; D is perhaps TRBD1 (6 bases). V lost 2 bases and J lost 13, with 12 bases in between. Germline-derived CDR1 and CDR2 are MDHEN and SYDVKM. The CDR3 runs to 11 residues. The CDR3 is CASSLMQGYYF. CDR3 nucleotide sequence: TGTGCCAGCAGTTTAATGCAGGGGTACTACTTC.

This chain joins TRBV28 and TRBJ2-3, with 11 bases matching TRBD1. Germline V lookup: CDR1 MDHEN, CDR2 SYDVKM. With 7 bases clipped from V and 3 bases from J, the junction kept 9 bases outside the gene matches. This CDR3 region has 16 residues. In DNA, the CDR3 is TGTGCCAGCAAGGGGGGCGGACAGGGGGCTACAGATACGCAGTATTTT. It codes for CASKGGGQGATDTQYF.

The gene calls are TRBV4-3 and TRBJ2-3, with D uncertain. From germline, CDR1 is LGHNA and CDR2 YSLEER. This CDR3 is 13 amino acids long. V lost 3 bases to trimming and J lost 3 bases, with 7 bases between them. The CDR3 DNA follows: TGCGCCAGCAGCCACCTACTTACAGATACGCAGTATTTT. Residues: CASSHLLTDTQYF.

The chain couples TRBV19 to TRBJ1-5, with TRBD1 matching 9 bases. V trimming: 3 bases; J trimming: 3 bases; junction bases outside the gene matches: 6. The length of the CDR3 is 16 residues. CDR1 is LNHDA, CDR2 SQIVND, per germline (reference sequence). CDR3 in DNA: TGTGCCAGTAGTATCGGAGACAGGGGGTACAATCAGCCCCAGCATTTT. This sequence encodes CASSIGDRGYNQPQHF.

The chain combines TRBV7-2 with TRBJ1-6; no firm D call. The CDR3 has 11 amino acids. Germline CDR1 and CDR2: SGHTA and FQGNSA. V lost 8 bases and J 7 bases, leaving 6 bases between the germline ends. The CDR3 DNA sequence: TGTGCCAGCGCGCTAAATTCACCCCTCCACTTT. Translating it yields CASALNSPLHF.

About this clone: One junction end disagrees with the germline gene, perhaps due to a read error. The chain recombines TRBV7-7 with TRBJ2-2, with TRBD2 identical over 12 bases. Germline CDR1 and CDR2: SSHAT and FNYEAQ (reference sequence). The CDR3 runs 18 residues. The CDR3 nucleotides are TGTGCTAGCAGCTTAGCGGAAGGACTAGCGGGGCGCGCCGGGGAGCTGTTTTTT. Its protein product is CASSLAEGLAGRAGELFF.

CDR3 sequence (DNA): TGTGCCAGCAGCTTAGGGGGGGACTACAATGAGCAGTTCTTC. Translating it yields CASSLGGDYNEQFF. The chain recombines TRBV7-9 with TRBJ2-1, with a tentative D call TRBD2 (6 bases). CDR3 length equals 14 residues. The germline CDR1 and CDR2 sequences are SEHNR and FQNEAQ (reference sequence). Deletions cut 1 base from V and 3 bases from J, with 7 bases between.

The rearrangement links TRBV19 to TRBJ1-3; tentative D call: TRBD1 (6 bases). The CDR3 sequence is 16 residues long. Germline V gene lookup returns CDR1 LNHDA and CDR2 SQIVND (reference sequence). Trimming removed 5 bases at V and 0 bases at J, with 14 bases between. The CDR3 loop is CASSAGQRASGNTIYF. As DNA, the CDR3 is TGTGCCAGTAGTGCAGGACAGAGAGCCTCTGGAAACACCATATATTTT.

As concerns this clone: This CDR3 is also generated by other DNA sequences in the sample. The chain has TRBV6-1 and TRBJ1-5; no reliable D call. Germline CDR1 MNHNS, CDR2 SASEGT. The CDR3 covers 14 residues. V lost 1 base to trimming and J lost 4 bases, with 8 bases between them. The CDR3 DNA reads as TGTGCCAGCAGTGAAGGGGCAGGAAATCAGCCCCAGCATTTT. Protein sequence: CASSEGAGNQPQHF.

This CDR3 is CAWSGGGANEKLFF. Here the CDR3 DNA reads TGTGCCTGGAGTGGAGGGGGAGCTAATGAAAAACTGTTTTTT. This rearrangement joins TRBV30 to TRBJ1-4, with a tentative D call TRBD1 (6 bases). The CDR3 covers 14 residues. V was cut by 1 base and J by 3 bases, with 9 bases left in between. Germline V gives CDR1 GTSNPN, CDR2 SVGIG (reference sequence).

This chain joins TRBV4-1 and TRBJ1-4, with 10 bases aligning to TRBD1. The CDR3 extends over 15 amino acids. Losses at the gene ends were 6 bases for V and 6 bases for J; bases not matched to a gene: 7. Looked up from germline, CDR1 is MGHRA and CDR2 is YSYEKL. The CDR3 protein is CASRTDRGQDEKLFF. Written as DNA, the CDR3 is TGCGCCAGCAGAACCGACAGGGGGCAGGATGAAAAACTGTTTTTT.

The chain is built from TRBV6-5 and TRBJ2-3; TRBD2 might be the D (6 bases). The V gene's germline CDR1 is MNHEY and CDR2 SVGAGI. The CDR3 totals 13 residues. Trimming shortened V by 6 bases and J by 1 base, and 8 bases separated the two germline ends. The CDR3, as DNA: TGTGCCAGCAGGCCTAGCGGCACAGATACGCAGTATTTT. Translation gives CASRPSGTDTQYF.

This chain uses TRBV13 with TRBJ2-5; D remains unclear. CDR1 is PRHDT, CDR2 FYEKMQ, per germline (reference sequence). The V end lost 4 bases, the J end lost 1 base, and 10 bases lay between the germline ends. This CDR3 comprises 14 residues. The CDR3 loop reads CASSYATGQETQYF. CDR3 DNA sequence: TGTGCCAGCAGCTACGCGACGGGCCAAGAGACCCAGTACTTC.

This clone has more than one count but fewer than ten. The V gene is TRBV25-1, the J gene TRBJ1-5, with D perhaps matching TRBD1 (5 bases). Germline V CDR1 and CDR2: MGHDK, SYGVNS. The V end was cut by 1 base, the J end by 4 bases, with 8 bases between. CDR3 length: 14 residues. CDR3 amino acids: CASSEFGGNQPQHF. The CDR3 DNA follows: TGTGCCAGCAGTGAATTCGGGGGTAATCAGCCCCAGCATTTT.

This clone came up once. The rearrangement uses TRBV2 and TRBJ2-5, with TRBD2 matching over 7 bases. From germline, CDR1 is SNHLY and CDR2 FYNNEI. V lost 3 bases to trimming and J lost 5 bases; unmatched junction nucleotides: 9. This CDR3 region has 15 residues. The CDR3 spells CASSDPSGSEETQYF. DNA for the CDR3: TGTGCCAGCAGTGACCCTAGCGGCTCAGAGGAGACCCAGTACTTC.

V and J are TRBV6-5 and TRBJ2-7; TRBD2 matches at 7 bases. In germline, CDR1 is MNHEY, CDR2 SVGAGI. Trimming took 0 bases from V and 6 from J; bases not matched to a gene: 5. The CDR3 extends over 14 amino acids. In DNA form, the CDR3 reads TGTGCCAGCAGTTACTCGGGGGGGGGAACCGAGCAGTACTTC. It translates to CASSYSGGGTEQYF.

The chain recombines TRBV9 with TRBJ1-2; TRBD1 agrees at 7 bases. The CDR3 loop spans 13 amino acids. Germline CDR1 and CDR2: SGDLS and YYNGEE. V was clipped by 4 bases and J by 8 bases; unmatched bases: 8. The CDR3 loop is CASSQTGVGGYTF. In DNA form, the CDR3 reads TGTGCCAGCAGCCAAACAGGGGTGGGGGGCTACACCTTC.

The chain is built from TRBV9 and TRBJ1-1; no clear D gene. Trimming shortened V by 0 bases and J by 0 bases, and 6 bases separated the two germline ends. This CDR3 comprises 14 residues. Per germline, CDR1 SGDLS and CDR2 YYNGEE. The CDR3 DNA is TGTGCCAGCAGCGTAGATCCCATGAACACTGAAGCTTTCTTT. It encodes CASSVDPMNTEAFF. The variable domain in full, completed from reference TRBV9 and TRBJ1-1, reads DSGVTQTPKHLITATGQRVTLRCSPRSGDLSVYWYQQSLDQGLQFLIQYYNGEERAKGNILERFSAQQFPDLHSELNLSSLELGDSALYFCASSVDPMNTEAFFGQGTRLTVV.

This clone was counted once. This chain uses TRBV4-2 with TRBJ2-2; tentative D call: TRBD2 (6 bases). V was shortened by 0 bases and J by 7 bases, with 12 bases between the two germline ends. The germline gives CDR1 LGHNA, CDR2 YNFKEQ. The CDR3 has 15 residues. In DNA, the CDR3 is TGTGCCAGCAGCCAAGAAGGAGGGCTCTACGGGGAGCTGTTTTTT. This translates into CASSQEGGLYGELFF.

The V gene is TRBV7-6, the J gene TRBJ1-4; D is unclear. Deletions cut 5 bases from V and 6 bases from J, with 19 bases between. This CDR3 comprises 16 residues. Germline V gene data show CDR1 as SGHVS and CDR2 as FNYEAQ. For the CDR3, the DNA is TGTGCCAGCAGCAATCGCCGCGGCGGTGACCATGAAAAACTGTTTTTT. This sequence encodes CASSNRRGGDHEKLFF.

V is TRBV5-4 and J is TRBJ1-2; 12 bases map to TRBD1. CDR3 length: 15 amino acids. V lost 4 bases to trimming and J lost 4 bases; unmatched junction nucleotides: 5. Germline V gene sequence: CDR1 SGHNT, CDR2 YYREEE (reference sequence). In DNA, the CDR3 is TGTGCCAGCAGCGGGACAGGGGGCGGAGGCTATGGCTACACCTTC. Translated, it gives CASSGTGGGGYGYTF.

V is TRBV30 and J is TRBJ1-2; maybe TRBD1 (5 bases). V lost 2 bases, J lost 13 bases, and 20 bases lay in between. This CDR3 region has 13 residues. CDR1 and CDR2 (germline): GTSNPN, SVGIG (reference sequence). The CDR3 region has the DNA TGTGCCTGGAGTAAGGTTTCAGGGTCCTCAGCCACCTTC. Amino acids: CAWSKVSGSSATF.

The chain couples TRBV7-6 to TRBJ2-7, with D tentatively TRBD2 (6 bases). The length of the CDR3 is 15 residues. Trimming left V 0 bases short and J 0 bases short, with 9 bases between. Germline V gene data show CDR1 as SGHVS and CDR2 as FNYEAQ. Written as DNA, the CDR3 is TGTGCCAGCAGCTTAGCGGAGGGGCCCTCCTACGAGCAGTACTTC. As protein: CASSLAEGPSYEQYF.

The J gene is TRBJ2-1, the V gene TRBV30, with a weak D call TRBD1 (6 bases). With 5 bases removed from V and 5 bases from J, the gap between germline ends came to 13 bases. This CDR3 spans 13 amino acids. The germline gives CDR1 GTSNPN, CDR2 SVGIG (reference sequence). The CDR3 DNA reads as TGTGCCTGGGGTCGGACAGTACACAATGAGCAGTTCTTC. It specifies CAWGRTVHNEQFF.